This TCR beta chain was profiled in a study of blood T cell repertoires in COVID-19. In the authors' workflow: Amplification of reference gene primers was used by the study to estimate nucleated cell counts. This table comes from immunoSEQ multiplex PCR, and its TCRdb copy is limited to in-frame clones, with some not included. V, J and clone size reflect that table, while D and trimming were determined from the DNA. The sample shows about 270,000 clones, 80% to 90% of them seen only once. Those enrolled, adults aged roughly 18 to 100 years, came from fewer than 25 US areas. Sequenced: PBMCs or T cells enriched from blood (not recorded which). This receptor was obtained from a man in his late teens or twenties who had recovered from COVID-19.

In DNA form, the CDR3 reads TGCGCCAGCAGCCAAGATATCCTAGCGGGCTTCACAGATACGCAGTATTTT. Its translation is CASSQDILAGFTDTQYF. The rearrangement uses TRBV4-1 and TRBJ2-3; 8 bases are a match to TRBD2. Germline V gives CDR1 MGHRA, CDR2 YSYEKL. The V gene end was trimmed by 0 bases and the J gene end by 2 bases; junction bases not matched to a gene: 7. This CDR3 has 17 residues.